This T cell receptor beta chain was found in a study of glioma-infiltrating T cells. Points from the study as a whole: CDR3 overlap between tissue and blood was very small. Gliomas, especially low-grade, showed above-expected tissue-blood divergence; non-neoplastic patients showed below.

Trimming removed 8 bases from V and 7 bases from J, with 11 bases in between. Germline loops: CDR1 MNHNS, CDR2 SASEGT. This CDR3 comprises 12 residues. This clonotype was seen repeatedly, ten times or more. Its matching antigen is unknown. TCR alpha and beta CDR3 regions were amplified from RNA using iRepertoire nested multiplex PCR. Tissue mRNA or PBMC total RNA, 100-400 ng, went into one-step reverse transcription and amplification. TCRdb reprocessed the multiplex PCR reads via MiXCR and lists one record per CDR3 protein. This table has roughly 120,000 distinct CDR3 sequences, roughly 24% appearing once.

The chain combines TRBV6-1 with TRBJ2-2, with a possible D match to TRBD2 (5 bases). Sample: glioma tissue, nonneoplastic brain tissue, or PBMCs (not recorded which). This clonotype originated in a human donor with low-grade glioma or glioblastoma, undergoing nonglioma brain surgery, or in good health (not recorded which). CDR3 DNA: TGTGCCAGCTGTACAGACTACGGGGAGCTGTTTTTT. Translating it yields CASCTDYGELFF.